One sample yielded the 7 T cell receptor beta chains listed below, sequenced in a study of ipilimumab plus nivolumab after autologous stem cell transplantation. Sequenced by immunoSEQ multiplex PCR; TCRdb stores in-frame clones only, minus some. Found here are approximately 15,000 clones, about 80% of them singletons; the top ten hold roughly a tenth. The sequenced sample was PBMCs, obtained in a trial of ipilimumab plus nivolumab as post-transplant consolidation. These receptors were collected from a male donor with diffuse large B-cell lymphoma.

The V gene is TRBV6-5, the J gene TRBJ1-4, with D maybe TRBD1 (6 bases). The CDR3 sequence is 12 residues long. V lost 9 bases, J lost 12 bases, and 17 bases lay in between. Looked up from germline, CDR1 is MNHEY and CDR2 is SVGAGI. The CDR3 DNA is TGTGCCAGGCTAACAGGGCTCGAAGAACTGTTTTTT. It specifies CARLTGLEELFF.

The chain uses TRBV2 and TRBJ2-5, with a possible D match to TRBD1 (6 bases). Germline CDR1 and CDR2: SNHLY and FYNNEI. The CDR3 has 13 amino acids. The germline V and J ends were trimmed by 11 bases and 4 bases, with 17 bases remaining between them. The DNA for the CDR3 is TGTGCCGGGGGCCAGGGGCAAAGAGAGACCCAGTACTTC. This codes for CAGGQGQRETQYF.

This chain uses TRBV7-2 with TRBJ1-2, with 8 bases identical to TRBD1. The CDR3 runs 15 residues. The ends lost 4 bases at V and 4 bases at J; junction bases unmatched: 8. Germline assignment: CDR1 SGHTA and CDR2 FQGNSA. The CDR3 sequence: CASSSLRTGTYGYTF. Here the CDR3 DNA reads TGTGCCAGCAGCTCTCTCCGGACAGGGACCTATGGCTACACCTTC.

The chain recombines TRBV7-2 with TRBJ2-5, with 9 bases matching TRBD1. The ends lost 5 bases at V and 4 bases at J; junction bases unmatched: 11. The CDR3 length is 16 residues. Germline V gives CDR1 SGHTA, CDR2 FQGNSA. CDR3: CASSGSRTGARETQYF. The DNA of the CDR3 is TGTGCCAGCAGCGGGTCCCGGACAGGGGCTCGAGAGACCCAGTACTTC.

This clone has more than one count but fewer than ten. The chain couples TRBV11-2 to TRBJ2-7; D call uncertain. The CDR3 is made up of 12 amino acids. The V end lost 0 bases, the J end lost 6 bases, and 6 bases lay between the germline ends. Germline V gene lookup returns CDR1 SGHAT and CDR2 FQNNGV. The CDR3 DNA is TGTGCCAGCAGCTTAGAAAGTCCCGAGCAGTACTTC. It specifies CASSLESPEQYF.

The chain uses TRBV5-1 and TRBJ2-6; D remains ambiguous. The V gene lost 4 bases and the J gene lost 0 bases, with 11 bases spanning the gap. Germline CDR1 is SGHRS and CDR2 is YFSETQ. The CDR3 runs 16 residues. This chain's CDR3 is CASSPPDNSGANVLTF. The DNA for the CDR3 is TGCGCCAGCAGCCCCCCTGACAACTCTGGGGCCAACGTCCTGACTTTC.

This clone came up once. The rearrangement uses TRBV30 and TRBJ2-5; 9 nucleotides align to TRBD2. V trimming: 8 bases; J trimming: 2 bases; junction bases outside the gene matches: 15. The CDR3 loop spans 16 amino acids. CDR1 is GTSNPN, CDR2 SVGIG, per germline (reference sequence). CDR3 protein: CAPPRRLAALQETQYF. CDR3 DNA: TGTGCCCCACCGCGACGACTAGCGGCTCTTCAAGAGACCCAGTACTTC.